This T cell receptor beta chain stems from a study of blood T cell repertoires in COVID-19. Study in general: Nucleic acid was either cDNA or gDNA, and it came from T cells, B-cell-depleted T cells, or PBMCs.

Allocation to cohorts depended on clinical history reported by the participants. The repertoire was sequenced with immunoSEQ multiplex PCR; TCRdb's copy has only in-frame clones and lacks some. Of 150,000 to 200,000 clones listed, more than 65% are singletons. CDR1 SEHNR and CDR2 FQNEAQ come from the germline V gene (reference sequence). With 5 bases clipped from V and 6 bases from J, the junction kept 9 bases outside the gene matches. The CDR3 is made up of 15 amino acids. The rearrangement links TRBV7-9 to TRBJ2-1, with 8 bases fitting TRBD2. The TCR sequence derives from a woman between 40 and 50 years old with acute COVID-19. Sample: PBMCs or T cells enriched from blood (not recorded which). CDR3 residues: CASSPPRTSLNEQFF. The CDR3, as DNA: TGTGCCAGCAGCCCCCCCAGGACTAGCCTCAATGAGCAGTTCTTC.